The clone carrying this T cell receptor beta chain was counted ten times or more. This sample is part of a study of T-cell reconstitution after alpha-beta-depleted transplantation in children. Germline CDR1 reads MNHEY; CDR2 reads SMNVEV (reference sequence). The CDR3 extends over 13 amino acids. Between the trimmed V and J ends, which lost 6 bases and 5 bases, there was a span of 11 bases. Construction of the TCRbeta library involved unique molecular identifiers. TCRdb passed the PCR reads through MiXCR, listing each CDR3 protein once. There are 200,000 to 250,000 distinct CDR3 sequences in the sample; approximately 9% occur only once, and over 5% lies in the top ten.

The sample consisted of PBMCs from the stem cell graft donor, taken from the stem cell graft. This chain connects TRBV27 to TRBJ1-5; D might be TRBD1 (6 bases). The source of this sequence is a human donor who donated a stem cell graft to a child with acute lymphoblastic leukemia. The CDR3 loop is CASRLGGHQPQHF. CDR3 bases: TGTGCCAGCAGACTCGGGGGGCATCAGCCCCAGCATTTT.